This TCR beta chain was sequenced in a study of T cells in Graves' hyperthyroidism and ophthalmopathy. The CDR3 covers 17 residues. Germline lookup yields CDR1 LGHDT and CDR2 YNNKEL (reference sequence). About this clonotype itself: This may stem from a read error, because a much larger clone lies one nucleotide away.

Ophthalmopathy patients showed a Clinical Activity Score of at least 3, NOSPECS grade of at least 4 and duration under 3 months. RNA transcripts served as the template for amplifying TCR beta CDR3 regions. First-round RT-PCR targeting the TCR CDR3 was performed with the HTBI primer set. TCRdb redid the calling of the multiplex PCR reads with MiXCR, one entry per CDR3 protein. The repertoire consists of hundreds of thousands of distinct CDR3 sequences, with nearly 20% occurring once and the leading ten covering about 50%. The sequence was collected from a man aged 35 to 55 with Graves' ophthalmopathy. The J gene is TRBJ2-5, the V gene TRBV3-1; TRBD2 matches at 8 bases. Sequencing was carried out using blood. The CDR3 bases are TGTGCCCGCAGCCAAGATCTGAGCGGGGGATATCAAGAGACCCAGTACTTC. Translating gives CARSQDLSGGYQETQYF.